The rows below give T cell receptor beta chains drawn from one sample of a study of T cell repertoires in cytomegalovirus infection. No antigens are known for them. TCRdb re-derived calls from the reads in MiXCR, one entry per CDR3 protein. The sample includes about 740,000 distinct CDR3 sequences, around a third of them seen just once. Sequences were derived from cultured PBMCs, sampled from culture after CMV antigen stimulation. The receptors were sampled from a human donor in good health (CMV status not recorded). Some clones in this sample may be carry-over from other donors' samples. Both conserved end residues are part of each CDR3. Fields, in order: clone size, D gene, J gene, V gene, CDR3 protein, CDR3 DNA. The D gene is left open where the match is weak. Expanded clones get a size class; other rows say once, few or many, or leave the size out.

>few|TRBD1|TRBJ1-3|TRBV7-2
CASSSTGVSGNTIYF
TGTGCCAGCAGCTCAACAGGGGTCTCTGGAAACACCATATATTTT
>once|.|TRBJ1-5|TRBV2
CASREDVLGSNQPQHF
TGTGCCAGCAGAGAGGACGTTCTTGGAAGCAATCAGCCCCAGCATTTT
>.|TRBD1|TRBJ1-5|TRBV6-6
CASRRPPGTGNNQPQHF
TGTGCCAGCAGACGCCCACCCGGGACAGGGAATAATCAGCCCCAGCATTTT
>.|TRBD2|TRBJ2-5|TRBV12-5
CATSGSGETQYF
TGTGCTACTAGCGGGAGCGGTGAGACCCAGTACTTC
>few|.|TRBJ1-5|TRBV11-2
CASSLASGKHGQPQHF
TGTGCCAGCAGCTTAGCTTCAGGGAAGCACGGTCAGCCCCAGCATTTT
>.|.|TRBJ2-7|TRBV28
CATERSSYEQYF
TGTGCCACCGAAAGAAGCTCCTACGAGCAGTACTTC
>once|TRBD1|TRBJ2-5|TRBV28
CASSKDRGRERETQYF
TGTGCCAGCAGCAAGGACAGGGGGCGGGAAAGGGAGACCCAGTACTTC
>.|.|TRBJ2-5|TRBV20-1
CSATGGQETQYF
TGCAGTGCTACTGGGGGGCAAGAGACCCAGTACTTC
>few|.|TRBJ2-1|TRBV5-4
CASRRAAESSYNEQFF
TGTGCCAGCAGACGAGCAGCGGAGAGCTCCTACAATGAGCAGTTCTTC
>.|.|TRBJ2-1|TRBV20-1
CSARVVSSYNEQFF
TGCAGTGCTAGAGTAGTGAGCTCCTACAATGAGCAGTTCTTC
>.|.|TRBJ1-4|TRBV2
CASSVMSTNEKLFF
TGTGCCAGCAGTGTAATGTCAACTAATGAAAAACTGTTTTTT
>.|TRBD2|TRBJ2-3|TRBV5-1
CASSLAGIADTQYF
TGCGCCAGCAGCTTAGCGGGGATCGCAGATACGCAGTATTTT
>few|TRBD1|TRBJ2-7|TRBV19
CASSKDRAEQYF
TGTGCCAGTAGTAAAGACAGGGCCGAGCAGTACTTC
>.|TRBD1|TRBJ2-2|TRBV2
CASGLRTGPTGELFF
TGTGCCAGCGGATTGAGGACAGGGCCGACCGGGGAGCTGTTTTTT
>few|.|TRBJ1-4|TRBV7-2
CASSFTYNEKLFF
TGTGCCAGCAGCTTTACGTATAATGAAAAACTGTTTTTT
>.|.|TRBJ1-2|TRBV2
CASKPGVEEGYTF
TGTGCCAGCAAGCCGGGGGTGGAAGAGGGCTACACCTTC